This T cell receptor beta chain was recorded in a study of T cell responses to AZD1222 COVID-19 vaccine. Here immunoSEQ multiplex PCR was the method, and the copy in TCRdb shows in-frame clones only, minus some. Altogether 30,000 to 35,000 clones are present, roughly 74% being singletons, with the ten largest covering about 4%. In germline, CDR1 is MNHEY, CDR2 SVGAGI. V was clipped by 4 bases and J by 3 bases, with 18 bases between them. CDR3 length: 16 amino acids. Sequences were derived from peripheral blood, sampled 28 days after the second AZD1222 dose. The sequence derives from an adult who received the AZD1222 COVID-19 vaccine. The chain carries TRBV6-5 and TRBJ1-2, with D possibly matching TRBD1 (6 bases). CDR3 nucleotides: TGTGCCAGCAGTTCCACGATGACCAGGGGTGACTATGGCTACACCTTC. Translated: CASSSTMTRGDYGYTF.